A single sample gave rise to the 6 T cell receptor beta chains below, sequenced in a study of cytomegalovirus exposure and HLA in healthy donors. PCR primers comprised 60 Vbeta and 13 Jbeta primers. Sequencing was performed with immunoSEQ multiplex PCR; in TCRdb, only in-frame clones are kept and a portion is missing. The table records 19,000 or so clones, 65% to 75% of them present only once. Sequencing input: PBMCs. Every receptor here comes from a man between 18 and 35 years old in good health and CMV-seronegative.

Comments on this clone: Relative to the germline gene, one junction end is altered; a read error may explain this. The rearrangement links TRBV7-7 to TRBJ1-2; perhaps TRBD1 as D (6 bases). This CDR3 comprises 14 residues. The germline V gene has CDR1 SSHAT and CDR2 FNYEAQ (reference sequence). CDR3 protein: CASSLGDRFDGYTF. For the CDR3, the DNA is TGTGCTAGCAGCTTAGGAGACAGGTTCGATGGCTACACCTTC.

The V gene is TRBV29-1, the J gene TRBJ1-2, with D possibly matching TRBD1 (5 bases). V was trimmed by 3 bases and J by 6 bases, leaving 20 bases between them. The germline V gene has CDR1 SQVTM and CDR2 ANQGSEA. CDR3 length: 15 residues. CDR3 in DNA: TGCAGCGTTGAGTGCCGGTGGGGGGTATGCGATGGCTACACCTTC. Amino acid sequence: CSVECRWGVCDGYTF.

The V and J genes are TRBV30 and TRBJ1-1, with 7 bases identical to TRBD1. CDR1 is GTSNPN and CDR2 is SVGIG in the germline V gene (reference sequence). Trimming removed 2 bases from V and 6 bases from J; junction bases left unmatched: 6. There are 13 residues in the CDR3. The chain's CDR3 is CAWSSDREAEAFF. The DNA of the CDR3 is TGTGCCTGGAGTTCCGACAGGGAAGCTGAAGCTTTCTTT.

This clone was counted between two and nine times. The V call is TRBV6-4, the J call TRBJ2-1; possible D gene TRBD2, 6 bases. Germline V gene data show CDR1 as MRHNA and CDR2 as SNTAGT. V shed 4 bases and J shed 7 bases, with 17 bases lying between them. There are 15 residues in the CDR3. CDR3 sequence: CASSVGDSPGNEQFF. CDR3 sequence (DNA): TGTGCCAGCAGTGTTGGGGACTCACCTGGGAATGAGCAGTTCTTC.

This chain links TRBV25-1 with TRBJ1-2, with 7 bases identical to TRBD1. The CDR3 has 11 residues. Germline CDR1 reads MGHDK; CDR2 reads SYGVNS. The CDR3 is CGSRDSGGYTF. The CDR3 DNA sequence: TGTGGATCCCGGGACAGCGGCGGCTACACCTTC.

The chain uses TRBV30 and TRBJ1-4; the D is unclear. Per germline, CDR1 GTSNPN and CDR2 SVGIG (reference sequence). Trimming cost V 6 bases and J 10 bases, with 12 bases left between them. The CDR3 consists of 11 residues. DNA of the CDR3: TGTGCCTGCCTGCTAGGTGCAAAACTGTTTTTT. This sequence encodes CACLLGAKLFF.